Listed below are T cell receptor beta chains from one sample, sequenced in a study of T cells in Graves' hyperthyroidism and ophthalmopathy. TCRdb recomputed calls from the multiplex PCR reads with MiXCR, one row per CDR3 protein. The sample shows under 800,000 distinct CDR3 sequences, 14% of them seen only once. Sequenced material: blood. These receptors all come from a woman under 30 with Graves' hyperthyroidism. Each CDR3 is given without its conserved first and last residue. Fields, in order: clone size, V gene, CDR3 protein. Only some rows state a clone size, as once, few, many or a class for expanded clones.

clone size: .; V gene: TRBV20-1; CDR3 protein: SARGGRPDTQY
clone size: many; V gene: TRBV13; CDR3 protein: ASSLTLLTSEETQY
clone size: many; V gene: TRBV27; CDR3 protein: ASSFLAGGTGELF
clone size: .; V gene: TRBV20-1; CDR3 protein: SATEGTADSPLH
clone size: many; V gene: TRBV3-1; CDR3 protein: ASSQINEQF
clone size: .; V gene: TRBV20-1; CDR3 protein: SARDWQGVSIY
clone size: .; V gene: TRBV12-3/TRBV12-4; CDR3 protein: ASSFGTSGRASGTDTQY
clone size: .; V gene: TRBV29-1; CDR3 protein: SVVRGAGVTEAF
clone size: .; V gene: TRBV7-2; CDR3 protein: ASSELAGLYNEQF
clone size: many; V gene: TRBV30; CDR3 protein: AWRARSPFFEAF
clone size: many; V gene: TRBV28; CDR3 protein: AALTNIMAGYTEAF
clone size: many; V gene: TRBV11-2; CDR3 protein: ASRGNRDSFRGYT
clone size: many; V gene: TRBV2; CDR3 protein: ASSLRSTDGYT
clone size: .; V gene: TRBV19; CDR3 protein: ASSMVPGTGYGYT
clone size: many; V gene: TRBV5-1; CDR3 protein: ASSLGPRDSTQETQY
clone size: .; V gene: TRBV11-3; CDR3 protein: ASSLVWGAGELF
clone size: .; V gene: TRBV20-1; CDR3 protein: SARDPQEENTEAF
clone size: many; V gene: TRBV24-1; CDR3 protein: ATSDPGFNQPQH
clone size: few; V gene: TRBV28; CDR3 protein: ASSPRVLGTSGLWGADTQY
clone size: .; V gene: TRBV7-9; CDR3 protein: ASSLRRASGIDEQF
clone size: many; V gene: TRBV7-2; CDR3 protein: ASGSRYSSYEQY
clone size: many; V gene: TRBV30; CDR3 protein: AWTFRSSGDEQF
clone size: many; V gene: TRBV28; CDR3 protein: ASSFVFSGQPQH
clone size: many; V gene: TRBV11-2; CDR3 protein: ASSPASGSGDTQY
clone size: many; V gene: TRBV29-1; CDR3 protein: SAYGTEGSHRYEQY
clone size: many; V gene: TRBV2; CDR3 protein: ASSIAGGSSYNEQF
clone size: many; V gene: TRBV20-1; CDR3 protein: SAQDRRGEQF
clone size: many; V gene: TRBV28; CDR3 protein: ASSLRRYAGTQY
clone size: many; V gene: TRBV20-1; CDR3 protein: SAWDRVDTEAF
clone size: few; V gene: TRBV10-3; CDR3 protein: AISEGQLTSNYGYT
clone size: many; V gene: TRBV7-2; CDR3 protein: ASSLLSGRAKNEQY
clone size: .; V gene: TRBV20-1; CDR3 protein: SARDYASGSRHIQY
clone size: .; V gene: TRBV29-1; CDR3 protein: SVAQVDTEAF
clone size: many; V gene: TRBV20-1; CDR3 protein: SARGDPDTQY
clone size: many; V gene: TRBV7-8; CDR3 protein: ASTPGSGTDTQY
clone size: .; V gene: TRBV29-1; CDR3 protein: SVEDGWEGPLGTDTQY
clone size: few; V gene: TRBV29-1; CDR3 protein: SAPGLAGYNEQY
clone size: many; V gene: TRBV5-1; CDR3 protein: ASSYGTDTTEAF